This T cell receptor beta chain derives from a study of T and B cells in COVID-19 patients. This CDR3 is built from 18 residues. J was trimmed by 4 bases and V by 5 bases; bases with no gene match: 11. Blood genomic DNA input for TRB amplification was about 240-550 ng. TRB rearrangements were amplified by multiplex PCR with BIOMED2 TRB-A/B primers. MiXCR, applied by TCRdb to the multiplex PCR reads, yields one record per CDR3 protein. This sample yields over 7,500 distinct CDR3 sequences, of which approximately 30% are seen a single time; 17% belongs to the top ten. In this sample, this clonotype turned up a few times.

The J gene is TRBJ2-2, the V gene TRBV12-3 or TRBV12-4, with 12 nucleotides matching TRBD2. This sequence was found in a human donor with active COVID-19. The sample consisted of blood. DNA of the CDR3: TGTGCCAGCAGTCGCCGACTAGCGGGGGTGGTTATCACCGGGGAGCTGTTTTTT. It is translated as CASSRRLAGVVITGELFF.